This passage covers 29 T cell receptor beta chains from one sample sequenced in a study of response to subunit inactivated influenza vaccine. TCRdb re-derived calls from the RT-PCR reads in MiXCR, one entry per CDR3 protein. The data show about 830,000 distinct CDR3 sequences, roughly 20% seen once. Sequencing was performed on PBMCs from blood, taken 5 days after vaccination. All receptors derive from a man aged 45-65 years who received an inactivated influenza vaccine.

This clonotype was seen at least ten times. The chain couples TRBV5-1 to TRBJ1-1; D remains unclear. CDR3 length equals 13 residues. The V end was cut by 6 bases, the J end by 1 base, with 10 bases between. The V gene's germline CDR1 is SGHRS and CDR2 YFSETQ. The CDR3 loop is CASKLGANTEAFF. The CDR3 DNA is TGCGCCAGCAAGCTGGGCGCGAACACTGAAGCTTTCTTT. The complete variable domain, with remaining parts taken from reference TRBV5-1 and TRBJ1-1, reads KAGVTQTPRYLIKTRGQQVTLSCSPISGHRSVSWYQQTPGQGLQFLFEYFSETQRNKGNFPGRFSGRQFSNSRSEMNVSTLELGDSALYLCASKLGANTEAFFGQGTRLTVV.

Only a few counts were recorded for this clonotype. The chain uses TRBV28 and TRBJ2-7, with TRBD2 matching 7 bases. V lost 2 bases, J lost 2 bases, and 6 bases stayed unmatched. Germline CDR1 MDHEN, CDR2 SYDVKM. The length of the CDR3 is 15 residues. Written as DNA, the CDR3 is TGTGCCAGCAGTTTAACTCTAGCGGAAACCTACGAGCAGTACTTC. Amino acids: CASSLTLAETYEQYF.

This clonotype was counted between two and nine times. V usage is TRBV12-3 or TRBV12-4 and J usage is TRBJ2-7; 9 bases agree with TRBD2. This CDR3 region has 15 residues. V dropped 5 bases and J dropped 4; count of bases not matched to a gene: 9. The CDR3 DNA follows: TGTGCCAGCAGTGGATCCAGCGGGGGGAAATACGAGCAGTACTTC. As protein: CASSGSSGGKYEQYF.

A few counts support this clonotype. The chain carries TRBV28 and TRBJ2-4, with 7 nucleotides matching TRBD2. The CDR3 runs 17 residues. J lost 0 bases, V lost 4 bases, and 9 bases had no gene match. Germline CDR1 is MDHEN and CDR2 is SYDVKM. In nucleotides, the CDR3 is TGTGCCAGCAGTTCGTTTCTAGCGGTATTAGCCAAAAACATTCAGTACTTC. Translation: CASSSFLAVLAKNIQYF.

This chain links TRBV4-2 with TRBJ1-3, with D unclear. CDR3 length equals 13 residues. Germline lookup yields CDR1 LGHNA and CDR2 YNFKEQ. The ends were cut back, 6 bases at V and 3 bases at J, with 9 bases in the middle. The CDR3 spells CASSQAGGNTIYF. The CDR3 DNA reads TGTGCCAGCAGTCAGGCGGGTGGAAACACCATATATTTT.

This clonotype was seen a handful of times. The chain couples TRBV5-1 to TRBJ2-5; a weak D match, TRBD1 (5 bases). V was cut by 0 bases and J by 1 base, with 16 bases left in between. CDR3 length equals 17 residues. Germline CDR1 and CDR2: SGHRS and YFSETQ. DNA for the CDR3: TGCGCCAGCAGCTTGGGATCGACAGTGTCTCCCCAAGAGACCCAGTACTTC. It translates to CASSLGSTVSPQETQYF.

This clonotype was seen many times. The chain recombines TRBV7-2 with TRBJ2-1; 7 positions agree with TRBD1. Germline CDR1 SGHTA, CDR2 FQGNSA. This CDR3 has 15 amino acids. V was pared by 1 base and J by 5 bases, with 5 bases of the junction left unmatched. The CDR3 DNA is TGTGCCAGCAGCTTAGAGGGGACAGTCAACAATGAGCAGTTCTTC. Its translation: CASSLEGTVNNEQFF.

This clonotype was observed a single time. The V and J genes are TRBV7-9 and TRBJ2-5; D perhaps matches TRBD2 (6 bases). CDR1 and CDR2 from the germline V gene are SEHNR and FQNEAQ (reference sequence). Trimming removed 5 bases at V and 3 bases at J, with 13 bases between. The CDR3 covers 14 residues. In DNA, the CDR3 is TGTGCCAGCAGCCGGGGGACGGCGGAAGAGACCCAGTACTTC. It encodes CASSRGTAEETQYF. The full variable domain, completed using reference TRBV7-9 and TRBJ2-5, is DTGVSQNPRHKITKRGQNVTFRCDPISEHNRLYWYRQTLGQGPEFLTYFQNEAQLEKSRLLSDRFSAERPKGSFSTLEIQRTEQGDSAMYLCASSRGTAEETQYFGPGTRLLVL.

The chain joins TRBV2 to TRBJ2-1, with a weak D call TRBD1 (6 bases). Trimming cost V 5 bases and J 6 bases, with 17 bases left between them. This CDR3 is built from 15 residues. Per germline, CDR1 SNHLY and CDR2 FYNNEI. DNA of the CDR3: TGTGCCAGCAGTCCGGGACAATCGACGAGCAATGAGCAGTTCTTC. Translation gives CASSPGQSTSNEQFF.

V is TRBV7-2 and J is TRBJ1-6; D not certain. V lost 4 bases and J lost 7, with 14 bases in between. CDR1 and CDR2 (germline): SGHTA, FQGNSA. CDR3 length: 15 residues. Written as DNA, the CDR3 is TGTGCCAGCAGCTCGCGGGTAGGCTCGAATTCACCCCTCCACTTT. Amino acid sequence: CASSSRVGSNSPLHF.

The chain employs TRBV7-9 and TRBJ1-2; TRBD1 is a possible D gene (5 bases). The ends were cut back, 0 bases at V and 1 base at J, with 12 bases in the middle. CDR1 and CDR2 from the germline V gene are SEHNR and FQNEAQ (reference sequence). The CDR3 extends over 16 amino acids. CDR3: CASSLATGDDNYGYTF. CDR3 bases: TGTGCCAGCAGCTTAGCGACCGGGGACGATAACTATGGCTACACCTTC.

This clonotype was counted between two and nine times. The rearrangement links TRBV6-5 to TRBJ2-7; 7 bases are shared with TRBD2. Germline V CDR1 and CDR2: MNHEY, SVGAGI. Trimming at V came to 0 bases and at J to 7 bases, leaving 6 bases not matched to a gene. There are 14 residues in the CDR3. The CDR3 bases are TGTGCCAGCAGTTACTCTATAACGGGAGGTGAGCAGTACTTC. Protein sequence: CASSYSITGGEQYF.

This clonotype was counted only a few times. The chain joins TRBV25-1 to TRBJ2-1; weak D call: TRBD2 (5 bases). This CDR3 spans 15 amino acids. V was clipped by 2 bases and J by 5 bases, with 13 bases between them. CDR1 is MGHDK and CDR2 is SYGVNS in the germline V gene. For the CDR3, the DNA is TGTGCCAGCAGTGAACCGGGCAGGAGGAACAATGAGCAGTTCTTC. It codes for CASSEPGRRNNEQFF.

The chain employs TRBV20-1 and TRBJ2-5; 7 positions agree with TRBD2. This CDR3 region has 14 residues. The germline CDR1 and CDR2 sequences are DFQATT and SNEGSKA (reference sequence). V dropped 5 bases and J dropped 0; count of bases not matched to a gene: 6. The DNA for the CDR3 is TGCAGTGCTTTGGGACTACTGTACCAAGAGACCCAGTACTTC. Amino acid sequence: CSALGLLYQETQYF.

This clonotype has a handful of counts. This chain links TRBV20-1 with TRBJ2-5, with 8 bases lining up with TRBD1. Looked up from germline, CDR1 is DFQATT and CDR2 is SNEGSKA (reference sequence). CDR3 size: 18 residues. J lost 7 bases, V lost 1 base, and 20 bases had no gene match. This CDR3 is CSARVGSGGAGTSGTQYF. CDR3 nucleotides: TGCAGTGCTAGAGTCGGGTCAGGGGGCGCTGGAACCTCAGGGACCCAGTACTTC.

The CDR3 DNA sequence: TGTGCCAGCAGCCAAGAATCGCTGGAGTTAGCTAACTATGGCTACACCTTC. Translated, it gives CASSQESLELANYGYTF. This sequence joins TRBV4-2 and TRBJ1-2; D gene unclear. The CDR3 runs 17 residues. Germline V gives CDR1 LGHNA, CDR2 YNFKEQ. Trimming shortened V by 0 bases and J by 0 bases, and 14 bases separated the two germline ends.

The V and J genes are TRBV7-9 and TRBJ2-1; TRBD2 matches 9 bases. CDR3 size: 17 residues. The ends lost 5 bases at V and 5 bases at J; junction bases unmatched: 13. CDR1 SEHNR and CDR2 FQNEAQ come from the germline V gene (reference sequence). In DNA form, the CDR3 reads TGTGCCAGCAGCACCATCCCGAGCGGGGGGTTCGACAATGAGCAGTTCTTC. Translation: CASSTIPSGGFDNEQFF.

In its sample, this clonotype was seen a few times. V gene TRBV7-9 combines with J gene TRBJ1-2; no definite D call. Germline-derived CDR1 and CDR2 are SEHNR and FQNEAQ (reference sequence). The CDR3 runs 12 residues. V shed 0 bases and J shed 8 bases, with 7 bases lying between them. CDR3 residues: CASSLAGSGYTF. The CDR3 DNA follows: TGTGCCAGCAGCTTAGCAGGCAGCGGCTACACCTTC.

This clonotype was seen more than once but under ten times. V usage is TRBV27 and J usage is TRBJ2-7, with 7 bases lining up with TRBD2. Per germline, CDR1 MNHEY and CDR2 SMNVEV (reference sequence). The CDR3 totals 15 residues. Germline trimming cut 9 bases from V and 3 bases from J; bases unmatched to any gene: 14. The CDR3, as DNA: TGTGCCAGAAGGAGGTCGGGGGGTCCGTGCTACGAGCAGTACTTC. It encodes CARRRSGGPCYEQYF.

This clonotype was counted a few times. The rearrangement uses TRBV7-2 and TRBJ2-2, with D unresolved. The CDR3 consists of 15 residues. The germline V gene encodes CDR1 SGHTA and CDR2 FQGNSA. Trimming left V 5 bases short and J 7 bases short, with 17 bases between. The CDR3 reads CASSHLGFRNGELFF. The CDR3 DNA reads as TGTGCCAGCAGCCATCTGGGATTCAGGAACGGGGAGCTGTTTTTT.

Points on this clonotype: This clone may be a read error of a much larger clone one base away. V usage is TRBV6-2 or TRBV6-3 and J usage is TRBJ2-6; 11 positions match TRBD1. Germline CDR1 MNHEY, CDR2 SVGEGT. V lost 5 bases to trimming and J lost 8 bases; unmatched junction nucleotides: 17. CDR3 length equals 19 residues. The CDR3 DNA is TGTGCCAGCAGTCTCTTATCCGGGACAGGGGGTGACGGGACCAACGTCCTGACTTTC. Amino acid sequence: CASSLLSGTGGDGTNVLTF.

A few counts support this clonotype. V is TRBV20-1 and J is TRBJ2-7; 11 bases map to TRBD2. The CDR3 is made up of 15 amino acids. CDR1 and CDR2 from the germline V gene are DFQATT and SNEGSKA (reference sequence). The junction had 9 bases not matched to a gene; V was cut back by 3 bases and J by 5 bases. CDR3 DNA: TGCAGTGCTAGTAAGCTAGCGGGAGGAAGGAACGAGCAGTACTTC. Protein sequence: CSASKLAGGRNEQYF.

The DNA for the CDR3 is TGTGCCAGCAGCCCCGTCTCTCGTCTGTGGGACACCGGGGAGCTGTTTTTT. Residues: CASSPVSRLWDTGELFF. The chain carries TRBV7-3 and TRBJ2-2; D is ambiguous. CDR3 length equals 17 residues. The germline V gene has CDR1 SGHTA and CDR2 FQGTGA. Trimming left V 5 bases short and J 3 bases short, with 19 bases between.

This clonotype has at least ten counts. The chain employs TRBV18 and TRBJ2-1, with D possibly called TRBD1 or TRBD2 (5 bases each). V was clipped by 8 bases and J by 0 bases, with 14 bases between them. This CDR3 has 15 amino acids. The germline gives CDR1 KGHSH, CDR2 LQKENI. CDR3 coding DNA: TGTGCCAGCAGTCCGAGGGGAAACTCCTACAATGAGCAGTTCTTC. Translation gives CASSPRGNSYNEQFF.

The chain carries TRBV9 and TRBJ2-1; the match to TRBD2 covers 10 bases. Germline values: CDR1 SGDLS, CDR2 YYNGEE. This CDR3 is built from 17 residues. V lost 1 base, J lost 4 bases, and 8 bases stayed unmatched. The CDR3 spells CASSVYTGLASYNEQFF. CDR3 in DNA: TGTGCCAGCAGCGTATATACGGGACTAGCGAGTTACAATGAGCAGTTCTTC. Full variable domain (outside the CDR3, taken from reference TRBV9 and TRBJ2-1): DSGVTQTPKHLITATGQRVTLRCSPRSGDLSVYWYQQSLDQGLQFLIQYYNGEERAKGNILERFSAQQFPDLHSELNLSSLELGDSALYFCASSVYTGLASYNEQFFGPGTRLTVL.

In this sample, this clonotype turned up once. CDR3 nucleotides: TGTGCTAGTGGTTTGGTACTTCACAGGGCACCCGGGGAGCTGTTTTTT. Protein product: CASGLVLHRAPGELFF. The chain is built from TRBV12-5 and TRBJ2-2; possible D gene TRBD1, 6 bases. The germline V gene has CDR1 LGHNT and CDR2 FRNRAP. V gave up 0 bases and J gave up 6 bases, with 14 bases separating them. CDR3 length equals 16 residues.

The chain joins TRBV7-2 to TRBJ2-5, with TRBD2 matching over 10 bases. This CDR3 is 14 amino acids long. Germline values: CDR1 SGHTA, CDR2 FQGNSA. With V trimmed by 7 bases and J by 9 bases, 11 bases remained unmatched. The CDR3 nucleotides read TGTGCCAGCAATTTAGCGGGGGGCTTGGAGGCCCAGTACTTC. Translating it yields CASNLAGGLEAQYF.

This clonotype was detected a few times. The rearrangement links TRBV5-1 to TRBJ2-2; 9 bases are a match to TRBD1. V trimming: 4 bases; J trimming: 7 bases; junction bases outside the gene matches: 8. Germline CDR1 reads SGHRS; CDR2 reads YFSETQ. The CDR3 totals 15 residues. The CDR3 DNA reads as TGCGCCAGCAGCGACGAAACAGGGGGCATCGGGGAGCTGTTTTTT. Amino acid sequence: CASSDETGGIGELFF.

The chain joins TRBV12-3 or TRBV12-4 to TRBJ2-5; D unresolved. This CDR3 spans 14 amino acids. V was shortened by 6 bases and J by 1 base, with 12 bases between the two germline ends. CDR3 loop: CASSLGNSQETQYF. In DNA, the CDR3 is TGTGCCAGCAGCTTGGGTAATTCCCAAGAGACCCAGTACTTC.